What follows is one TCR beta chain and its context. Its antigen remains unknown. This entry is derived from a study of T cell responses to AZD1222 COVID-19 vaccine. Study-wide findings and caveats: An increase in Spike-specific TCR breadth and depth was observed after two AZD1222 doses. Targeting of unmutated variant regions was reportedly seen in nearly half of spike-specific TCRs.

The assay was immunoSEQ multiplex PCR, and TCRdb's table has in-frame clones only and misses some. Counted here are about 150,000 clones, about 92% occurring once; the ten biggest clones make up under 2%. The germline V and J ends were trimmed by 0 bases and 1 base, with 6 bases remaining between them. CDR1 is LGHNA and CDR2 is YSLEER in the germline V gene. The length of the CDR3 is 14 residues. Sample: peripheral blood, taken 28 days after the second AZD1222 dose. The clonotype originates from an adult who received the AZD1222 COVID-19 vaccine. The V gene is TRBV4-3, the J gene TRBJ1-1; D gene ambiguous. The CDR3 sequence: CASSQEAKNTEAFF. CDR3 DNA sequence: TGCGCCAGCAGCCAAGAGGCCAAGAACACTGAAGCTTTCTTT.